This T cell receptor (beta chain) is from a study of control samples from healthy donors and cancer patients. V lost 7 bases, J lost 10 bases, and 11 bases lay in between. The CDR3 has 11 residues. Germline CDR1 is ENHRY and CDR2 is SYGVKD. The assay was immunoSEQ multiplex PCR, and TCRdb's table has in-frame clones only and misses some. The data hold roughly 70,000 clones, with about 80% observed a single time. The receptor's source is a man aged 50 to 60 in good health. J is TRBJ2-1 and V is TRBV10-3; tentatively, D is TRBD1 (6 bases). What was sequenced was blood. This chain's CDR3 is CAITTGYEQFF. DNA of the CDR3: TGTGCCATCACTACAGGGTACGAGCAGTTCTTC.